A selection of T cell receptor beta chains follows, all from one sample in a study of blood T cell repertoires in COVID-19. Clones were sequenced by immunoSEQ multiplex PCR, and TCRdb holds only the in-frame ones, with some missing. The table records about 64,000 clones, about nine tenths of them present only once. Sequencing input: peripheral blood. The receptors originated from a man aged 45-65 years with active COVID-19. Each CDR3 is given with its conserved first and last residue. The listing skips clone size in some rows; elsewhere it reads once, few, many or a size class.

CDR3 protein: CASSPQGVNEKLFF
V gene: TRBV4-2
clone size: NA

CDR3 protein: CASSQVGGRFYEQYF
V gene: TRBV14
clone size: NA

CDR3 protein: CASSSNRDRGVTGELFF
V gene: TRBV27
clone size: NA

CDR3 protein: CASSPPGQGGFYSNQPQHF
V gene: TRBV18
clone size: NA

CDR3 protein: CASSLEGALQGKLFF
V gene: TRBV5-1
clone size: NA

CDR3 protein: CASEAGGRTDTQYF
V gene: TRBV5-4
clone size: once

CDR3 protein: CASRETEFSTQYF
V gene: TRBV4-2
clone size: NA

CDR3 protein: CASATGSSGANVLTF
V gene: TRBV7-2
clone size: NA

CDR3 protein: CASSQPATGRYEQYF
V gene: TRBV3-1/TRBV3-2
clone size: few

CDR3 protein: CATSEHTGGSETQYF
V gene: TRBV24-1
clone size: NA

CDR3 protein: CASSVAPGDNSPLHF
V gene: TRBV9
clone size: NA

CDR3 protein: CAGLFETGAGSFYGYTF
V gene: TRBV27
clone size: NA

CDR3 protein: CASSQDGPSGF
V gene: TRBV11-2
clone size: NA

CDR3 protein: CASSLVGRRSFF
V gene: TRBV3-1/TRBV3-2
clone size: NA

CDR3 protein: CASSPPLGELFF
V gene: TRBV5-4
clone size: few

CDR3 protein: CASSLVAGEATGELFF
V gene: TRBV7-2
clone size: NA

CDR3 protein: CASSVGGFTQETQYF
V gene: TRBV7-2
clone size: NA

CDR3 protein: CASSLGQGAYGYTF
V gene: TRBV5-1
clone size: NA

CDR3 protein: CASSLVGLAGAGELFF
V gene: TRBV7-6
clone size: NA

CDR3 protein: CASSSRREGNTGELFF
V gene: TRBV7-9
clone size: NA

CDR3 protein: CASSFAGGQETQYF
V gene: TRBV27
clone size: NA

CDR3 protein: CASSTTRQGAQYF
V gene: TRBV6-5
clone size: NA

CDR3 protein: CASGLGQGDIQYF
V gene: TRBV2
clone size: NA

CDR3 protein: CASIQDSSINQPQHF
V gene: TRBV19
clone size: NA

CDR3 protein: CARSLRARERESGYTF
V gene: TRBV5-3
clone size: medium-sized

CDR3 protein: CASSTPGQGATNEKLFF
V gene: TRBV28
clone size: NA

CDR3 protein: CASSVDRGRSSGELFF
V gene: TRBV19
clone size: NA

CDR3 protein: CASSLQNIQYF
V gene: TRBV7-9
clone size: NA